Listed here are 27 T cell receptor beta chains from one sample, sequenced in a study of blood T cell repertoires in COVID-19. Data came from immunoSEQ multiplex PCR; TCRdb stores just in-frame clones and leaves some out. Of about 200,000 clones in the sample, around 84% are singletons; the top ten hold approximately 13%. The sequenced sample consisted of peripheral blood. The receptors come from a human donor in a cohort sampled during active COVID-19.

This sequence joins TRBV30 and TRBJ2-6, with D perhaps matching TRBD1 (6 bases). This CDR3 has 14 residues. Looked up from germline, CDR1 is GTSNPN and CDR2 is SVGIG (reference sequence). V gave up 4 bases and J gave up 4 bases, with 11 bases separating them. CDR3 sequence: CAWNTGSGANVLTF. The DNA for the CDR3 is TGTGCCTGGAATACAGGGTCCGGGGCCAACGTCCTGACTTTC.

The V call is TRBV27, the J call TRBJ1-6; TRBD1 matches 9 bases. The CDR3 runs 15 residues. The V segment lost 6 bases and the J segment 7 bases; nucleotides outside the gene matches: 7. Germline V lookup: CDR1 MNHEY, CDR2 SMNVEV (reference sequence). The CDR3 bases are TGTGCCAGCAGGCAGAACAGGGGGCTAAATTCACCCCTCCACTTT. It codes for CASRQNRGLNSPLHF.

CDR3 loop: CATSRVVRSNQPQHF. The CDR3 region has the DNA TGTGCCACCAGCAGAGTAGTCAGGAGCAATCAGCCCCAGCATTTT. The V call is TRBV15, the J call TRBJ1-5; D uncertain. Looked up from germline, CDR1 is LNHNV and CDR2 is YYDKDF (reference sequence). CDR3 length: 15 residues. Deletions cut 1 base from V and 1 base from J, with 8 bases between.

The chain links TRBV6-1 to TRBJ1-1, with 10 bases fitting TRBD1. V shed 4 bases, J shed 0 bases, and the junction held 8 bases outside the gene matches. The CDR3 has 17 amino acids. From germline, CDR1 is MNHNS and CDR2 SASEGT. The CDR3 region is CASSGPGQGLMNTEAFF. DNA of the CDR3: TGTGCCAGCAGTGGGCCGGGACAGGGGCTTATGAACACTGAAGCTTTCTTT.

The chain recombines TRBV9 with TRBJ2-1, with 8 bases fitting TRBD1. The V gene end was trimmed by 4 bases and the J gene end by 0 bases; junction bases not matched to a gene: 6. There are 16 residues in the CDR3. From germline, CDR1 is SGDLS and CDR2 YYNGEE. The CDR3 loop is CASSYTGGSSYNEQFF. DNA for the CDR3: TGTGCCAGCAGCTACACAGGGGGAAGCTCCTACAATGAGCAGTTCTTC.

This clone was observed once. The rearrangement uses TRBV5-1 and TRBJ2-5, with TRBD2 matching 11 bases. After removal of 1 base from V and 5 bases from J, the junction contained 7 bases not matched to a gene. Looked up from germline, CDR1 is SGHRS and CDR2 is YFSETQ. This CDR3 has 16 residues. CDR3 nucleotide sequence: TGCGCCAGCAGCTTGAGTCTAGCGGGAGGTCGGGAGACCCAGTACTTC. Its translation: CASSLSLAGGRETQYF.

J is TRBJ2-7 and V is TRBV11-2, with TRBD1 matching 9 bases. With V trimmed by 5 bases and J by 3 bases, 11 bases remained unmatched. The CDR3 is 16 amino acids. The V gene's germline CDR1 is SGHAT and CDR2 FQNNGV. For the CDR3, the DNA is TGTGCCAGCAGCCATTCTAAGGGGACAGGGCTCTACGAGCAGTACTTC. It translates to CASSHSKGTGLYEQYF.

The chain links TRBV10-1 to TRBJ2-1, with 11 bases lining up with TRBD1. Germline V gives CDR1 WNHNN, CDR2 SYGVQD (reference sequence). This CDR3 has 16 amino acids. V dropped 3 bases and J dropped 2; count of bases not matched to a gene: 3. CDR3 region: CASSDPGQGAYNEQFF. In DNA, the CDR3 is TGCGCCAGCAGTGACCCGGGACAGGGGGCCTACAATGAGCAGTTCTTC.

As DNA, the CDR3 is TGTGCCAGCAGTTACTCGTTAAGGGGGATTCAGCATTTT. Its protein is CASSYSLRGIQHF. The V and J genes are TRBV6-5 and TRBJ1-5; D might be TRBD1 (6 bases). Trimming shortened V by 0 bases and J by 13 bases, and 13 bases separated the two germline ends. Germline-derived CDR1 and CDR2 are MNHEY and SVGAGI. The CDR3 runs to 13 residues.

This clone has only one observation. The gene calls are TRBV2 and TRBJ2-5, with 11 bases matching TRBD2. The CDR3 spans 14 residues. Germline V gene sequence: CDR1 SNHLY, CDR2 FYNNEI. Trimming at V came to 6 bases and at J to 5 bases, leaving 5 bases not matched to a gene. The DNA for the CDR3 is TGTGCCAGCAGAACTAGCGGGAGAGGCGAGACCCAGTACTTC. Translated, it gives CASRTSGRGETQYF.

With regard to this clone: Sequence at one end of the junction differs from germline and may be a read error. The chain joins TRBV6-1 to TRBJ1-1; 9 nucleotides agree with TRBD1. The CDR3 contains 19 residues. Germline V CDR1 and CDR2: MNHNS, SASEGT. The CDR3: CASSEGDRVISFRGSEAFF. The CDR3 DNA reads TGTGCCAGCAGCGAAGGGGACAGGGTGATATCCTTTCGGGGCTCTGAAGCTTTCTTT.

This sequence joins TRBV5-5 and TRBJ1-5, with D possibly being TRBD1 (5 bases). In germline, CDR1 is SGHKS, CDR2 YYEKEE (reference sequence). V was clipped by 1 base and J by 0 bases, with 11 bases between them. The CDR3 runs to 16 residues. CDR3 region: CASSLLDRNSNQPQHF. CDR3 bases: TGTGCCAGCAGCTTGTTAGACAGAAATAGCAATCAGCCCCAGCATTTT.

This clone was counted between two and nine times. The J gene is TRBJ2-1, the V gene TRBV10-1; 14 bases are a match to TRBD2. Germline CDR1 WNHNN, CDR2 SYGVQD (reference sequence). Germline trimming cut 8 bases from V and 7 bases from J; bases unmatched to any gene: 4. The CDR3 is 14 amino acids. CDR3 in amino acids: CASQTSGRENEQFF. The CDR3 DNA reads TGCGCCAGCCAGACTAGCGGGAGGGAGAATGAGCAGTTCTTC.

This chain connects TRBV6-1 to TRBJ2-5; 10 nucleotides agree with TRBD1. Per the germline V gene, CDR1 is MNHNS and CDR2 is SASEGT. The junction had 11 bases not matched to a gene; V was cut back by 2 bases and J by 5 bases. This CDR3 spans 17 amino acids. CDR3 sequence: CASSETGTGAPRETQYF. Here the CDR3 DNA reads TGTGCCAGCAGTGAAACCGGGACAGGGGCTCCCCGGGAGACCCAGTACTTC.

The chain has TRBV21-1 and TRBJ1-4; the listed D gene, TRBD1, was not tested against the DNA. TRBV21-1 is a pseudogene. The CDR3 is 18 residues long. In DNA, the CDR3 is TGTGCCAGCAGCAAAGGACAGGGGCGCTTATCTACTAATGAAAAACTGTTTTTT. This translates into CASSKGQGRLSTNEKLFF.

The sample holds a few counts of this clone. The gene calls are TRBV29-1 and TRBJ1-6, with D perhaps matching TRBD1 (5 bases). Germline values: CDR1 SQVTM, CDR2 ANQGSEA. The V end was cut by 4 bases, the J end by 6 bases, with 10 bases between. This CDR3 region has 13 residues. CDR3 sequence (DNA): TGCAGCGTTGGACAGACGGGTAATTCACCCCTCCACTTT. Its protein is CSVGQTGNSPLHF.

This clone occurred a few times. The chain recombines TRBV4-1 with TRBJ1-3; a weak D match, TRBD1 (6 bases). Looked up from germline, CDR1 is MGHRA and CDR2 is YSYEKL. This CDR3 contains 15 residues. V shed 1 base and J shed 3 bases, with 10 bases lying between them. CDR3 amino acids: CASSQGNRVGNTIYF. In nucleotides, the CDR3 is TGCGCCAGCAGCCAAGGGAACAGGGTTGGAAACACCATATATTTT.

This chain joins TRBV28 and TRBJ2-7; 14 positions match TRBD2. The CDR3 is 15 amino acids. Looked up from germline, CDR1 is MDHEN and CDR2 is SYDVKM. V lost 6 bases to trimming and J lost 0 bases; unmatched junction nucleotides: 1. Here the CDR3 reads CASSGTSGGSYEQYF. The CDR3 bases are TGTGCCAGCAGCGGGACTAGCGGGGGCTCCTACGAGCAGTACTTC.

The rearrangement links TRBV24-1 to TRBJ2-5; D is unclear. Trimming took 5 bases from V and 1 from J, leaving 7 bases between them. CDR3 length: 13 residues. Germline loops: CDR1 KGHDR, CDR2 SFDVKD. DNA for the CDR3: TGTGCCACCAGTGGACACAGCCAAGAGACCCAGTACTTC. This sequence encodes CATSGHSQETQYF.

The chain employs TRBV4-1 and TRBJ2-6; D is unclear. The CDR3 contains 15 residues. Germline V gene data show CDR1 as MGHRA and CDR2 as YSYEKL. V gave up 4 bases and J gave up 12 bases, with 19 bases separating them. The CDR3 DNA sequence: TGCGCCAGCAGCCGCATCCTTGCGTCCTTTGCCGTCCTGACTTTC. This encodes CASSRILASFAVLTF.

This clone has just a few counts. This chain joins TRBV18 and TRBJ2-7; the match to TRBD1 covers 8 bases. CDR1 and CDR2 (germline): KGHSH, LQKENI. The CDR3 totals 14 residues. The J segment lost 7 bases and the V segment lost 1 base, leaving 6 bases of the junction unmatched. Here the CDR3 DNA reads TGTGCCAGCTCACCACTGTTGACAGGGGTGGAGCAGTACTTC. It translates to CASSPLLTGVEQYF.

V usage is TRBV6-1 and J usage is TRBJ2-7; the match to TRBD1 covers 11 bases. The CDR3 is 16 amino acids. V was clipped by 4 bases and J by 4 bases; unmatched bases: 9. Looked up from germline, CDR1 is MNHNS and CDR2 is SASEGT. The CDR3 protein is CASSARGGTGGYEQYF. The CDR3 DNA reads TGTGCCAGCAGTGCCAGAGGGGGGACAGGGGGTTACGAGCAGTACTTC.

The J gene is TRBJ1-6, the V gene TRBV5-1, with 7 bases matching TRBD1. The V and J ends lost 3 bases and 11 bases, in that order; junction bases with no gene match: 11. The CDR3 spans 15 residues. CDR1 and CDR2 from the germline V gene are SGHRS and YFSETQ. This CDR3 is CASSSLGTASAPLHF. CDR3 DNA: TGCGCCAGCAGCTCGCTTGGGACAGCTTCTGCACCCCTCCACTTT.

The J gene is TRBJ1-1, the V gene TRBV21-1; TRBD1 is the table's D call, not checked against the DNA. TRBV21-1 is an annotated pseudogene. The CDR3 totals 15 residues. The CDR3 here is CASSRLRGPFTEAFF. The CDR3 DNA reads TGTGCCAGCAGCAGACTTAGGGGGCCTTTCACTGAAGCTTTCTTT.

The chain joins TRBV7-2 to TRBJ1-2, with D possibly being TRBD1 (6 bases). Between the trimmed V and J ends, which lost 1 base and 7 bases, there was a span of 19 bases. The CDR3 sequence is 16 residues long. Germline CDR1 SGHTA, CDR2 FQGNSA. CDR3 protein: CASSLGTVRGSSGYTF. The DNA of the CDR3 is TGTGCCAGCAGCTTAGGGACGGTCAGGGGTTCTAGTGGCTACACCTTC.

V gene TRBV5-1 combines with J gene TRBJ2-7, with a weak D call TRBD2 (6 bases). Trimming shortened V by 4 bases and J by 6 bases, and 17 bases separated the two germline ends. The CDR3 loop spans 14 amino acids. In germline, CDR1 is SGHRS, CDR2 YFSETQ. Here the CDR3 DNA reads TGCGCCAGCAGCCGAACTAGCACTCCCCGCGAGCAGTACTTC. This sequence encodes CASSRTSTPREQYF.

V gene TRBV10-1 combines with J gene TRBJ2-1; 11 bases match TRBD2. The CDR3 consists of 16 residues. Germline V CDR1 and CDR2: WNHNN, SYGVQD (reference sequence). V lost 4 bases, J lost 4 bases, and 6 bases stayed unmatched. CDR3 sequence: CASSGGSGRGYNEQFF. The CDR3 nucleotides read TGCGCCAGCAGTGGCGGTAGCGGGAGGGGTTACAATGAGCAGTTCTTC.